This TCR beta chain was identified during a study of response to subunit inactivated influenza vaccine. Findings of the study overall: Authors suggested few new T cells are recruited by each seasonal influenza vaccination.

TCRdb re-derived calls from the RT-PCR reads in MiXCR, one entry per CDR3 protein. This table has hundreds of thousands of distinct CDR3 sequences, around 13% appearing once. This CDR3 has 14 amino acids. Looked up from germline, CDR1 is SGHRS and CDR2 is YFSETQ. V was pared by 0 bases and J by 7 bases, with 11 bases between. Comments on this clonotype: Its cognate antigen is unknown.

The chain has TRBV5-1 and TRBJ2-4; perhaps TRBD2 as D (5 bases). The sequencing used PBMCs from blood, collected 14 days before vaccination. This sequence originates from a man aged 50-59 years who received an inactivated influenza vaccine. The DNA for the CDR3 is TGCGCCAGCAGCTTGGTCGGGGTTAGGAACATTCAGTACTTC. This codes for CASSLVGVRNIQYF.